The T cell receptor (beta chain) under discussion was sequenced for a study of blood T cell repertoires in COVID-19. Study summary: The United States, Italy and Spain were the sources of the acute and convalescent COVID-19 samples.

Using immunoSEQ multiplex PCR, the repertoire was profiled, and TCRdb retains in-frame clones only, with some absent. The table has hundreds of thousands of clones, approximately 77% seen once. Sequencing used peripheral blood. This TCR was sampled from a woman aged 80 or over with acute or convalescent COVID-19.

DNA of the CDR3: TGTGCCAGCAGCTTAGAGGACAGGGCCCCCTACGAGCAGTACTTC. It specifies CASSLEDRAPYEQYF. The gene calls are TRBV7-8 and TRBJ2-7; 8 bases match TRBD1. The CDR3 consists of 15 residues. Germline CDR1 reads SGHVS; CDR2 reads FQNEAQ. Trimming removed 1 base from V and 2 bases from J; junction bases left unmatched: 4.